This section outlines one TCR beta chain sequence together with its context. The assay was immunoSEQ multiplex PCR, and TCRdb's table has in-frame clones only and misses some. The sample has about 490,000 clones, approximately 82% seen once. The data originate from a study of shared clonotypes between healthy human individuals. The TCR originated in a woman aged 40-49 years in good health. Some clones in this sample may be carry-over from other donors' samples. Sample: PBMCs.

CDR3 DNA: TGTGCCAGCAGCTTACGGGACCAAGAGACCCAGTACTTC. This sequence encodes CASSLRDQETQYF. V and J are TRBV13 and TRBJ2-5; no clear D gene. CDR3 length: 13 amino acids. CDR1 PRHDT and CDR2 FYEKMQ come from the germline V gene (reference sequence). Trimming removed 2 bases at V and 0 bases at J, with 4 bases between.